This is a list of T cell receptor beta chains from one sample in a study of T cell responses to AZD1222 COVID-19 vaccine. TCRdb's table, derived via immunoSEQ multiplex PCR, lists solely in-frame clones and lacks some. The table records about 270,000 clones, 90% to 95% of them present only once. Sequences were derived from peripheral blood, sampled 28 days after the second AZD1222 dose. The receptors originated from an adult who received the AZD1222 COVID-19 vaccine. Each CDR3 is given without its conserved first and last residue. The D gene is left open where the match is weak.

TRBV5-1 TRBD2 ASSLSRWEGLDDTDTQY
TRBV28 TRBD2 ASNPSGSSTDTQY
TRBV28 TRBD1 ASSLTGTGNTIY
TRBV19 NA ASSFGSVNEQF
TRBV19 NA ASSRHGQGTEAF
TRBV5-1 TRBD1 ASSPGTGGPSEKLF
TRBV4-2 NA ASSHPGGEPQH
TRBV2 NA ASSPRGEQY
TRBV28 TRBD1 ASGTGGYINEQF
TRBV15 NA ATSRDHRTRPAYGYT
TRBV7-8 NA ASSSAEGNEQF